One TCR beta chain is described in this entry. The antigen is not known. PCR amplification relied on 60 Vbeta primers (plus 13 Jbeta primers). The assay was immunoSEQ multiplex PCR, and TCRdb's table has in-frame clones only and misses some. The sample yields roughly 170,000 clones, about four fifths seen once. Germline V gene data show CDR1 as SGHDN and CDR2 as FVKESK. This CDR3 has 12 residues. V was clipped by 0 bases and J by 15 bases; unmatched bases: 4. This record comes from a study of cytomegalovirus exposure and HLA in healthy donors. Overall study findings and caveats: TCR beta V- and J-gene trimming, according to a later analysis, was linked to a missense DCLRE1C variant. Among TCR beta chains of equal frequency, HLA-associated ones were more clonally expanded in a later analysis.

The genes are TRBV14 and TRBJ2-1, with 8 bases matching TRBD1. The sequence was collected from a male donor in good health and CMV-seronegative. Material: PBMCs. CDR3 amino acids: CASSQEWGQAFF. The CDR3 DNA follows: TGTGCCAGCAGCCAAGAGTGGGGACAGGCGTTCTTC.